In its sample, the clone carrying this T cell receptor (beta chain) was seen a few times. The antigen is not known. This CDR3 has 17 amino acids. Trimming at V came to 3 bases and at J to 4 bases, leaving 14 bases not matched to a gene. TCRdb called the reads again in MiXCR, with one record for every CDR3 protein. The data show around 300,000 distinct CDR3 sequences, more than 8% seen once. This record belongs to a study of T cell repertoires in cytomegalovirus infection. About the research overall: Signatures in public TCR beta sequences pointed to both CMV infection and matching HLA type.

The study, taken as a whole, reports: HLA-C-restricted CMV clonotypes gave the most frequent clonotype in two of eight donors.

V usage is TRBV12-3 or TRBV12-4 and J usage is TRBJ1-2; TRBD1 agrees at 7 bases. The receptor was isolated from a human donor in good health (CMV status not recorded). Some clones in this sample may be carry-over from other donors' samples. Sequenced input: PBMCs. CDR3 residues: CASSFADRAIPIYGYTF. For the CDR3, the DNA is TGTGCCAGCAGTTTCGCAGACAGGGCTATCCCCATCTATGGCTACACCTTC.